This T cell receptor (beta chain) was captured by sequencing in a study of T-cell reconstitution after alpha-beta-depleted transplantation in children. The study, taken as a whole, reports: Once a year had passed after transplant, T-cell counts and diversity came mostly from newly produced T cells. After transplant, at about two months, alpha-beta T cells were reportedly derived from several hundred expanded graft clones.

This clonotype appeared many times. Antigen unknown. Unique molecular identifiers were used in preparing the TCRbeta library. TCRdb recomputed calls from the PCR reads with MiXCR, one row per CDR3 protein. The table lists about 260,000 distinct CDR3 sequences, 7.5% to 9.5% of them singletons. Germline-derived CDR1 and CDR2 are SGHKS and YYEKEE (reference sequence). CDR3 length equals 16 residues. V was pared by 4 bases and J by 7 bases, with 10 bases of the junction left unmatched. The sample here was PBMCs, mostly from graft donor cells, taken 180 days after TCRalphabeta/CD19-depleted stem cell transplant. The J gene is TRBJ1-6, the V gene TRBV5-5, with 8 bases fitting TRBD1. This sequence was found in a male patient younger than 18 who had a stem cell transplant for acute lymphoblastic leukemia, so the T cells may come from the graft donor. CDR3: CASSGGLTGVNSPLHF. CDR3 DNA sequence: TGTGCCAGCAGCGGGGGCCTGACAGGGGTAAATTCACCCCTCCACTTT.